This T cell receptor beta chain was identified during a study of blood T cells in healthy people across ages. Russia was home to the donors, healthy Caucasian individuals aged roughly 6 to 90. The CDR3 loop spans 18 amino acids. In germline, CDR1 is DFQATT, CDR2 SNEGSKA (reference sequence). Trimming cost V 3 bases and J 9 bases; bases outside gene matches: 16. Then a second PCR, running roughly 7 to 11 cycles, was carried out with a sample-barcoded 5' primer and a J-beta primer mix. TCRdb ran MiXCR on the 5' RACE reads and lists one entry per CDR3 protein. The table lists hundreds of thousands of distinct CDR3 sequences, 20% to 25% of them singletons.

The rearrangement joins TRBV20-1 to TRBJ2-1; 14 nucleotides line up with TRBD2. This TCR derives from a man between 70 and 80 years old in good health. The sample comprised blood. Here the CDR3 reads CSASGLIGTSGRGSEQFF. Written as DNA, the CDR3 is TGCAGTGCTAGCGGGTTAATCGGGACTAGCGGGAGAGGTTCTGAGCAGTTCTTC.